The 2 T cell receptor beta chains below come from one sample, sequenced in a study of T-cell memory formation after mild COVID-19. Each CDR3 protein is one row after TCRdb ran MiXCR on the 5' RACE reads. The profile covers some 440,000 distinct CDR3 sequences, with 20% to 30% appearing a single time and around 13% taken by the ten largest. Sequenced sample: PBMCs or a T cell subset sorted from them (not recorded which). These receptors were collected from an adult woman who had mild COVID-19 (a few samples of this study predate the infection). Cell type and time point are not known.

The gene calls are TRBV5-1 and TRBJ2-7; the match to TRBD1 covers 9 bases. V lost 4 bases to trimming and J lost 5 bases; unmatched junction nucleotides: 10. This CDR3 contains 15 residues. The germline gives CDR1 SGHRS, CDR2 YFSETQ. This chain's CDR3 is CASSHNRGRRDEQYF. CDR3 nucleotides: TGCGCCAGCAGCCATAACAGGGGGCGAAGGGACGAGCAGTACTTC. The variable domain in full, completed from reference TRBV5-1 and TRBJ2-7, reads KAGVTQTPRYLIKTRGQQVTLSCSPISGHRSVSWYQQTPGQGLQFLFEYFSETQRNKGNFPGRFSGRQFSNSRSEMNVSTLELGDSALYLCASSHNRGRRDEQYFGPGTRLTVT.

This clonotype was seen repeatedly, ten times or more. The CDR3 DNA reads TGCAGTGCTTCTCCAGGGATCTCTGGGGCCAACGTCCTGACTTTC. This translates into CSASPGISGANVLTF. The gene calls are TRBV20-1 and TRBJ2-6, with D possibly TRBD1 on 5 matching bases. The CDR3 has 15 amino acids. Trimming removed 5 bases from V and 0 bases from J, with 11 bases in between. From germline, CDR1 is DFQATT and CDR2 SNEGSKA (reference sequence).